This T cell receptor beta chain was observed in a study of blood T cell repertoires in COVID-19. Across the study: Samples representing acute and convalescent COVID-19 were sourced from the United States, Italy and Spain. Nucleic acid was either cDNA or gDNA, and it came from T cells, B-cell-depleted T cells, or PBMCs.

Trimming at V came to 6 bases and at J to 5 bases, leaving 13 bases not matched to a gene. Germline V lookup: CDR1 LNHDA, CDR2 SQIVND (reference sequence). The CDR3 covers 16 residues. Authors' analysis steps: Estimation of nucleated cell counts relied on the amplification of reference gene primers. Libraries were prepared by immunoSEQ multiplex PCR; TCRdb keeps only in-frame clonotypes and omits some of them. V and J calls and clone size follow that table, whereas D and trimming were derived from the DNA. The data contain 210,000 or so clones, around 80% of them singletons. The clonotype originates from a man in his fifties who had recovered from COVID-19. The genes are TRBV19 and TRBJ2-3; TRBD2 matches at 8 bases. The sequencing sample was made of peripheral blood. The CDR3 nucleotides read TGTGCCAGTAGCGGGGGAGCGGGAGTTTCGGAAGATACGCAGTATTTT. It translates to CASSGGAGVSEDTQYF. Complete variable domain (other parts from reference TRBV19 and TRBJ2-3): DGGITQSPKYLFRKEGQNVTLSCEQNLNHDAMYWYRQDPGQGLRLIYYSQIVNDFQKGDIAEGYSVSREKKESFPLTVTSAQKNPTAFYLCASSGGAGVSEDTQYFGPGTRLTVL.